This T cell receptor (beta chain) appears in the sequencing data of a study of cytomegalovirus exposure and HLA in healthy donors. General study results and limits: Later findings reportedly placed an Asian-associated ancestry cluster below the approximately 670-donor mean for N-insertions.

There are 14 residues in the CDR3. Trimming took 4 bases from V and 0 from J, leaving 9 bases between them. Germline V gives CDR1 LNHDA, CDR2 SQIVND (reference sequence). Donors showed nominal health when sampled, although they likely had unrecorded immune exposures. Primers for the PCR totalled 60 Vbeta and 13 Jbeta. Profiled with immunoSEQ multiplex PCR; TCRdb holds only in-frame clones, not every one. The table includes 120,000 or so clones, 65% to 90% detected once. Points on this clone: Its antigen is as yet unknown.

The sequenced sample consisted of PBMCs. The chain has TRBV19 and TRBJ1-1, with no clear D. This receptor was obtained from a male donor in good health and CMV-seropositive. The CDR3 nucleotides read TGTGCCAGTAGTAGTTACAGTATGAACACTGAAGCTTTCTTT. As protein: CASSSYSMNTEAFF. Drawing the rest from reference TRBV19 and TRBJ1-1, the complete variable domain is DGGITQSPKYLFRKEGQNVTLSCEQNLNHDAMYWYRQDPGQGLRLIYYSQIVNDFQKGDIAEGYSVSREKKESFPLTVTSAQKNPTAFYLCASSSYSMNTEAFFGQGTRLTVV.